The sequence of this T cell receptor beta chain was determined in a study of somatic mutations in cytotoxic T cells in rheumatoid arthritis (dated by TCRdb to 2016 to 2017). Describing the broader study: A FACSAria II or Sony SH800 was used to flow-sort some V beta antibody-stained T-cell populations at nearly 100% purity, and TCRB sequencing was also done on sorted V beta1+ cells. Whether expanded CD8+ T-cell clones in untreated, newly diagnosed rheumatoid arthritis carry somatic mutations was the study question, and clonality was characterized with TCRB deep sequencing. For 60 to 80 rheumatoid arthritis patients and 20 or so healthy controls, TCRB deep sequencing was carried out. The median ages of the patient and control groups were essentially identical.

Notes on this clone: Its recognized antigen is unknown. The record has no base qualities; no much larger clone is one base away.

Sequencing of TCRB CDR3 was done on genomic DNA with the immunoSEQ assay. In the authors' own workflow: Only productive TCRB rearrangements were included in the analyses. Defining a clone by its unique TCRB CDR3 sequence, the study calculated clonality as a productive clonality index derived from Shannon entropy. Repertoire overlap for a pair of samples was computed from each clone's template counts relative to total templates per sample. Flow cytometry-measured V-gene usage correlated with V-gene usage from TCRB sequencing, with a Spearman r of approximately 0.66. The table comes from immuneACCESS by way of TCRdb, which keeps in-frame sequences with V and J called. Part of the clones is missing from these tables; in studies checked, under half for an unresolved V gene and the rest for unknown reasons. V, J and clone size are taken as reported in that table, and D and trimming were inferred from the DNA itself. This sample holds some 38,000 clones; roughly 80% were observed only once. The ten top clones hold about 3.4% of the sample.

CDR1 LGHNA and CDR2 YSLEER are derived from the germline V gene. Including cysteine and phenylalanine, the CDR3 has 14 amino acids. The CDR3 DNA has 42 bases and is translated from base 1. V loses 1 base, J loses 6 bases, and the germline ends lie 9 bases apart. Overall study results and their limits: Rheumatoid arthritis patients and age-matched healthy controls did not significantly differ in CD8+ T-cell clonality. The finding that TRBV07 was slightly underrepresented in patients was left unadjusted for multiple comparisons. In patients, CD8+ clonality rose with age (Spearman r ~ 0.46), which was not the case in healthy controls. In about an eighth of the roughly 65 patients, more than 20% of CD8+ cells belonged to the largest CD8+ clone, while several identical CD8+ TCRB sequences were shared between blood and synovial fluid. The expanded CD8+ clones had unknown antigen targets, and not appearing in virus-specific databases did not rule out that they were virus-specific.

Buffy coats from approximately 20 blood donors served as healthy controls, a group that was 55% female with a median age of about 60 years (range 21-70). On an AutoMACS, CD4+ and CD8+ cells were isolated via positive magnetic bead selection, and their purity was verified by flow cytometry. Peripheral blood mononuclear cells were obtained using density gradient separation with Ficoll-Paque PLUS. DNA from CD4-enriched, CD8-enriched or PBMC samples was extracted using Nucleospin Tissue or Tissue XS kits and then quantified on a Qubit 2.0 fluorometer. This receptor was identified in a man between 40 and 49 years old in good health. The chain is assembled from TRBV4-3 and TRBJ2-2, with a weak D call of TRBD2 (5 bases match). Sequences were obtained from CD8+ T cells sorted from blood. The CDR3 reads as follows: CASSQAGVSGELFF. DNA sequence: TGCGCCAGCAGCCAAGCCGGGGTATCCGGGGAGCTGTTTTTT.